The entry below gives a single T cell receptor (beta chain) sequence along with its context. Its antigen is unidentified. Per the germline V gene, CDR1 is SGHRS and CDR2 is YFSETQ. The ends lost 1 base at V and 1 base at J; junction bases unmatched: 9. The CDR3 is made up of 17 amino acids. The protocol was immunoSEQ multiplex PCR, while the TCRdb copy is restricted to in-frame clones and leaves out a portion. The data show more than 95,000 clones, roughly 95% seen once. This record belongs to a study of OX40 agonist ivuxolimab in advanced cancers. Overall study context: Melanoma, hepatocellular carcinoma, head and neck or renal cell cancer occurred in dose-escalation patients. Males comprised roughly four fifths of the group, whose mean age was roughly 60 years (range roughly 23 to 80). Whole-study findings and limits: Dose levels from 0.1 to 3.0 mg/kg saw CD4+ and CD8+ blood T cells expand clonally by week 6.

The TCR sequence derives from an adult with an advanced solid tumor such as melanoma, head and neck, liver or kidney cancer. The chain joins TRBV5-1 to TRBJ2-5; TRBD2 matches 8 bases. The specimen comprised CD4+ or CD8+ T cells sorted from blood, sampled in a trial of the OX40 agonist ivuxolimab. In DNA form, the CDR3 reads TGCGCCAGCAGCTTGATGGGAGTAGCGGGGACCCAAGAGACCCAGTACTTC. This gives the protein CASSLMGVAGTQETQYF.